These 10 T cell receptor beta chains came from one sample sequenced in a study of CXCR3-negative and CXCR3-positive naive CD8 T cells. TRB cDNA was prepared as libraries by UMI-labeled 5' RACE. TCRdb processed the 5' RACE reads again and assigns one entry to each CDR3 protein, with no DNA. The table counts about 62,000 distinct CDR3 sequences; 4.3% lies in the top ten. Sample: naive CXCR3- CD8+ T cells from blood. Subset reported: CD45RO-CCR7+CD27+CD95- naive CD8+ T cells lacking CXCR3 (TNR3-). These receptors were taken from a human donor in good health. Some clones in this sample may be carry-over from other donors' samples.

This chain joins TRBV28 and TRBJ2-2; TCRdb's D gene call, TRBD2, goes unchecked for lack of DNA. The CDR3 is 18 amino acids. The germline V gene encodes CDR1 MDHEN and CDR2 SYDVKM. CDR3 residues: CASSFFSLAGVDTGELFF.

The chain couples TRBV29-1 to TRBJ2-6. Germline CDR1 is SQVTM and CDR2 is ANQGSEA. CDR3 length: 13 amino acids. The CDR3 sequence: CSVVGAGANVPTF.

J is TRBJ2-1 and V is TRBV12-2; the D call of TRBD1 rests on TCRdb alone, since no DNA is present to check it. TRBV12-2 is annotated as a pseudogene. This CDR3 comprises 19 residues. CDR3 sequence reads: CASRSKARDRVDDWDEQFF.

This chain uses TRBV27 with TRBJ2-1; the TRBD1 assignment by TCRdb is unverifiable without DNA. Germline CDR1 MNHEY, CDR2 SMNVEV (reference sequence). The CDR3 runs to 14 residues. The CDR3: CASSIYQGSDEQFF.

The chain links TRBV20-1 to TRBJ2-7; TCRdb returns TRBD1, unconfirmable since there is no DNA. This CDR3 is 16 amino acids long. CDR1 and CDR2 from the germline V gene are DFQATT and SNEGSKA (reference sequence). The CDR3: CSARDMSVDISYEQYF.

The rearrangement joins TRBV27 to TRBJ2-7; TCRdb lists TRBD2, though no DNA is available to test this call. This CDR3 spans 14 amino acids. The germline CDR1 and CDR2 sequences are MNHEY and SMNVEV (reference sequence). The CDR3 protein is CASSLGDYLGEQYF.

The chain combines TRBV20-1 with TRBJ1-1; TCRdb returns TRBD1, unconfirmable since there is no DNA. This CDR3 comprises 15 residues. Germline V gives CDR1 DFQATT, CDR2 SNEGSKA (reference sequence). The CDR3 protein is CSARGPGGRLSEAFF.

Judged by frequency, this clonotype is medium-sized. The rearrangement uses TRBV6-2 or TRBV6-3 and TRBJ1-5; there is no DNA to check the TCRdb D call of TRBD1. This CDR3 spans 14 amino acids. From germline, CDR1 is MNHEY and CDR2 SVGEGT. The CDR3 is CASSSPRENQPQHF.

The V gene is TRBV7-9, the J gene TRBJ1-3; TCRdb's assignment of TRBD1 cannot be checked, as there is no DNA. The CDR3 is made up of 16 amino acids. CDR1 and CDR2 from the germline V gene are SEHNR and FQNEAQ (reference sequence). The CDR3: CASTLGGPVSGNTIYF.

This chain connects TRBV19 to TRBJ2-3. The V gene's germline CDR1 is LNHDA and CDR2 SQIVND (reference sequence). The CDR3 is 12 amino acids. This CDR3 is CASRPSTDTQYF.